This T cell receptor beta chain was captured in a study of blood T cell repertoires in COVID-19. Germline CDR1 SNHLY, CDR2 FYNNEI. The CDR3 is 15 amino acids. V was clipped by 2 bases and J by 0 bases, with 9 bases between them. How the authors handled the data: Researchers report that nucleated cell counts were estimated from reference gene primer amplification. Some clones are missing from TCRdb's copy, which holds only in-frame ones; the method was immunoSEQ multiplex PCR. That table gives V, J and clone size, and the DNA gave D and trimming. This sample has over 350,000 clones; 86% occur once, and the top ten carry almost 1.5%.

Sequencing was done on a sample of peripheral blood. The sequence was obtained from a woman aged 25 to 45 with active or convalescent COVID-19. The chain is built from TRBV2 and TRBJ2-3; D unresolved. CDR3 bases: TGTGCCAGCAGTGAAAATCGACTTAGCACAGATACGCAGTATTTT. Encoded protein: CASSENRLSTDTQYF.